In this sample, the clone carrying this T cell receptor beta chain turned up a few times. Participants were aged about 18 to 95 years, lived in 25 or so US areas, and enrolled virtually. Self-reported history from a screening survey and questionnaire set each donor's cohort. The data stem from a study of blood T cell repertoires in COVID-19. The ends were cut back, 0 bases at V and 1 base at J, with 13 bases in the middle. This CDR3 has 16 residues. CDR1 is SGDLS and CDR2 is YYNGEE in the germline V gene. In the original workflow: Amplification with reference gene primers provided the estimates of nucleated cell counts. The protocol was immunoSEQ multiplex PCR, while the TCRdb copy is restricted to in-frame clones and leaves out a portion. Clone size and the V and J calls come from that table; the DNA yielded D and trimming. The sample holds 150,000 to 250,000 clones, about 80% seen once.

The sequenced sample was PBMCs or T cells enriched from blood (not recorded which). The clonotype was recovered from a middle-aged man who had recovered from COVID-19. The V and J genes are TRBV9 and TRBJ1-1, with D possibly being TRBD1 (5 bases). CDR3 bases: TGTGCCAGCAGCGTAGGTGTGGGCGGGGGGAACACTGAAGCTTTCTTT. This codes for CASSVGVGGGNTEAFF.